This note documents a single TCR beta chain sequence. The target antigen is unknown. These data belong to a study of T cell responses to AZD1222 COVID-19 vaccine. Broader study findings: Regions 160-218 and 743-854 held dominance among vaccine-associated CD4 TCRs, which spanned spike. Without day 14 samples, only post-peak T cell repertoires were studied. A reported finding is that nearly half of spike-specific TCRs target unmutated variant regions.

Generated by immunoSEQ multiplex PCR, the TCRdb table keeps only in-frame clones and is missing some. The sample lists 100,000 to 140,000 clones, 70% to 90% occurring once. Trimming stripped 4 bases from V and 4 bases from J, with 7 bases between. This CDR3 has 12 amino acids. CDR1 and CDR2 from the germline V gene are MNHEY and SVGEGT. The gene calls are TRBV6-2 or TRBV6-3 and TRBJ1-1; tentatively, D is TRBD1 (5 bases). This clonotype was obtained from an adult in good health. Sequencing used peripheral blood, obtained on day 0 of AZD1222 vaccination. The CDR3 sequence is CASSFDSTEAFF. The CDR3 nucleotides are TGTGCCAGCAGTTTTGACAGCACTGAAGCTTTCTTT.